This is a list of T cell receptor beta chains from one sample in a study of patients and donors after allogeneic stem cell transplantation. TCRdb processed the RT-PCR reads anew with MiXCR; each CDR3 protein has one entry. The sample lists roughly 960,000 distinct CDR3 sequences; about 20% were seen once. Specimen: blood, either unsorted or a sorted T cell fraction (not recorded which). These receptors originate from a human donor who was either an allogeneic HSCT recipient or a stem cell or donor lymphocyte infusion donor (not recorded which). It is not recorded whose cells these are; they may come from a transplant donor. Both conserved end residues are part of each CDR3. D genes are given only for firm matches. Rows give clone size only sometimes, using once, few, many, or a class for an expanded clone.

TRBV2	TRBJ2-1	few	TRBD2	CASRGTSGQYNEQFF	TGTGCCAGCAGGGGTACTAGCGGACAGTACAATGAGCAGTTCTTC
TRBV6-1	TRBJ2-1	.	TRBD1	CASSEFNRQGPYNEQFF	TGTGCCAGCAGTGAATTCAACCGACAGGGGCCCTACAATGAGCAGTTCTTC
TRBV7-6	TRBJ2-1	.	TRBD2	CASQASGNYNEQFF	TGTGCCAGCCAGGCTAGCGGGAACTACAATGAGCAGTTCTTC
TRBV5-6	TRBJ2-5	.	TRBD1	CASSTFEGALQETQYF	TGTGCCAGCAGCACCTTCGAGGGGGCCCTCCAAGAGACCCAGTACTTC
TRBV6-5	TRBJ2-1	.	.	CASSYMGDGFGNEQFF	TGTGCCAGCAGTTACATGGGAGACGGCTTTGGCAATGAGCAGTTCTTC
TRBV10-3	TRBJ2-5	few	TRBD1	CAISEGTGGRQETQYF	TGTGCCATCAGTGAGGGGACAGGGGGCCGGCAAGAGACCCAGTACTTC
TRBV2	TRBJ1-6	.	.	CASSGRRGSSYNSPLHF	TGTGCCAGCAGTGGTCGAAGGGGTAGCTCCTATAATTCACCCCTCCACTTT
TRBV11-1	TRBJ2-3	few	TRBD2	CASSRSGRATDTQYF	TGTGCCAGCAGCCGTAGCGGGAGGGCCACAGATACGCAGTATTTT
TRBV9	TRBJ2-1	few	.	CASSVDPSDEQFF	TGTGCCAGCAGCGTAGACCCGTCCGATGAGCAGTTCTTC
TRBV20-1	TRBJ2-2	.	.	CSAIRGVGGADTGELFF	TGCAGTGCTATCCGTGGGGTAGGGGGGGCGGACACCGGGGAGCTGTTTTTT
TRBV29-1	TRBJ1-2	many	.	CSAGLREDGYTF	TGCAGCGCGGGACTCCGGGAGGACGGCTACACCTTC
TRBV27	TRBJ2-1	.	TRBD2	CASSPERENPPFEQFF	TGTGCCAGCAGTCCAGAGCGGGAGAATCCCCCCTTTGAGCAGTTCTTC
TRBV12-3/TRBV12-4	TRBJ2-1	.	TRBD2	CASTFLLAGGPNEQFF	TGTGCCAGCACCTTTCTCTTGGCGGGAGGGCCAAATGAGCAGTTCTTC
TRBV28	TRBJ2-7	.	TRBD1	CASSASGTGEYEQYF	TGTGCCAGCAGTGCCTCCGGGACAGGAGAGTACGAGCAGTACTTC
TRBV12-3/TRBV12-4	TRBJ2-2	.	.	CASSPGGGGFTGELFF	TGTGCCAGCAGCCCGGGCGGTGGGGGTTTTACCGGGGAGCTGTTTTTT
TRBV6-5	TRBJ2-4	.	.	CASSYSINLAKNIQYF	TGTGCCAGCAGTTACTCTATTAACTTAGCCAAAAACATTCAGTACTTC
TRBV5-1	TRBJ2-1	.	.	CASSTTLGSIPVHEQFF	TGCGCCAGCAGCACGACCCTGGGGAGTATCCCAGTGCATGAGCAGTTCTTC
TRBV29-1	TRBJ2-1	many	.	CSVGYNEQFF	TGCAGCGTCGGGTACAATGAGCAGTTCTTC
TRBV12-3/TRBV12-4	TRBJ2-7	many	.	CASSYRSSYEQYF	TGTGCCAGCAGTTATAGGAGCTCCTACGAGCAGTACTTC
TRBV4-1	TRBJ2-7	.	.	CASSQEGEGGASYEQYF	TGCGCCAGCAGCCAAGAGGGGGAAGGCGGGGCTTCCTACGAGCAGTACTTC
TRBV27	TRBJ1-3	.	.	CASSGRSGNTIYF	TGTGCCAGTAGCGGCCGCTCTGGAAACACCATATATTTT
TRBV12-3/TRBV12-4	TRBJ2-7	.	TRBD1	CASSLDRFYEQYF	TGTGCCAGCAGTCTGGACAGGTTCTACGAGCAGTACTTC
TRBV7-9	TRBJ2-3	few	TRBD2	CASSALIGGASTDTQYF	TGTGCCAGCAGCGCCCTCATCGGGGGGGCTTCCACAGATACGCAGTATTTT
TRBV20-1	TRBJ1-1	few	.	CSARSGGGRNTEAFF	TGCAGTGCTAGATCGGGTGGGGGCCGAAACACTGAAGCTTTCTTT
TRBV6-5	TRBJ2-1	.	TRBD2	CASSYGTSGMNEQFF	TGTGCCAGCAGTTACGGGACTAGCGGGATGAATGAGCAGTTCTTC
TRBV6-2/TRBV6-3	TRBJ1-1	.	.	CASTEAGDTEAFF	TGTGCCAGCACCGAGGCAGGGGACACTGAAGCTTTCTTT
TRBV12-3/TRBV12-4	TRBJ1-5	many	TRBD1	CASSTTGKNRQPQHF	TGTGCCAGCAGTACGACAGGGAAGAATCGTCAGCCCCAGCATTTT
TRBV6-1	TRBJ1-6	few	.	CAIRRGYNSPLHF	TGTGCCATCCGCCGGGGCTATAATTCACCCCTCCACTTT
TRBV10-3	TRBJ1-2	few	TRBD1	CAISESSQGKYGYTF	TGTGCCATCAGTGAGTCGTCACAGGGGAAATATGGCTACACCTTC
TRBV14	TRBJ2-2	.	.	CASSRRTDGTGELFF	TGTGCCAGCAGTCGCCGGACAGACGGCACCGGGGAGCTGTTTTTT
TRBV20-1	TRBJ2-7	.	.	CSAGGRGYEQYF	TGCAGTGCTGGGGGCAGGGGATACGAGCAGTACTTC
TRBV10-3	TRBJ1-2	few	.	CAISGGWEEGYGYTF	TGTGCCATCAGTGGGGGATGGGAAGAAGGCTATGGCTACACCTTC
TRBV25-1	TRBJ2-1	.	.	CASSLAGAVWNEQFF	TGTGCCAGCAGTCTCGCAGGGGCCGTTTGGAATGAGCAGTTCTTC
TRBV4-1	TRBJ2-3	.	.	CASSQDSSGFADTQYF	TGCGCCAGCAGCCAAGATAGTTCAGGGTTCGCAGATACGCAGTATTTT
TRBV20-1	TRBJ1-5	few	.	CSARDQDQPQHF	TGCAGTGCGAGGGACCAAGATCAGCCCCAGCATTTT
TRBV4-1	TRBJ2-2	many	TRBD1	CASSRMGGQGAQTGELFF	TGCGCCAGCAGCCGAATGGGGGGACAGGGGGCGCAGACCGGGGAGCTGTTTTTT